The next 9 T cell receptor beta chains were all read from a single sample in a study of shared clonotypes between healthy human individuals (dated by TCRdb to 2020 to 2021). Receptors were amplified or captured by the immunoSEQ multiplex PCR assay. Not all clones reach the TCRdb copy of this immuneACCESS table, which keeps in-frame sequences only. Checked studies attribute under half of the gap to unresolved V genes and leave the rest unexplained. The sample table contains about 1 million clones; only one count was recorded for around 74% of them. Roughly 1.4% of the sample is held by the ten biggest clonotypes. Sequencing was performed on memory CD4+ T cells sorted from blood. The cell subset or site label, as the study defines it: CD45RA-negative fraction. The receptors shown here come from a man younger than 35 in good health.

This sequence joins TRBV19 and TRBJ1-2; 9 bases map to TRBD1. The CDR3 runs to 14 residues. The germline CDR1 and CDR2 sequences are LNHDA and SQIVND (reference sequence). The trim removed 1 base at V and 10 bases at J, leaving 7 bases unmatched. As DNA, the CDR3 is TGTGCCAGTAGTATAGCTGGGGACAGGGACGTCTACACCTTC. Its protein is CASSIAGDRDVYTF.

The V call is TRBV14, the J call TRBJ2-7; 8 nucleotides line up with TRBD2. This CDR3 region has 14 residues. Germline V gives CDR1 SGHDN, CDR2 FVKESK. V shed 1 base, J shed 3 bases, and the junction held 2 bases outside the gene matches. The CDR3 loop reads CASSQAGTSYEQYF. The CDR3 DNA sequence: TGTGCCAGCAGCCAAGCTGGGACTAGCTACGAGCAGTACTTC.

This CDR3 is CASSFISGTVSYEQYF. CDR3 nucleotides: TGTGCCAGCAGCTTTATCTCGGGGACAGTCTCCTACGAGCAGTACTTC. The chain carries TRBV11-1 and TRBJ2-7, with TRBD1 identical over 7 bases. V lost 3 bases and J lost 0; bases outside the gene matches: 8. The CDR3 has 16 amino acids. Germline CDR1 is SGHAT and CDR2 is FQDESV (reference sequence).

This CDR3 reads CASSATGDNSPLHF. The CDR3 coding sequence is TGTGCCAGCAGCGCGACAGGGGATAATTCACCCCTCCACTTT. The chain combines TRBV9 with TRBJ1-6; 8 nucleotides agree with TRBD1. Germline V gives CDR1 SGDLS, CDR2 YYNGEE. This CDR3 contains 14 residues. V lost 3 bases to trimming and J lost 5 bases; unmatched junction nucleotides: 1.

Written as DNA, the CDR3 is TGTGCCAGCAGCCCTCGGTTGGGTACCGAGAACACCGGGGAGCTGTTTTTT. Encoded protein: CASSPRLGTENTGELFF. The chain employs TRBV16 and TRBJ2-2; the D is unclear. V lost 4 bases and J 1 base, leaving 16 bases between the germline ends. Germline V gives CDR1 KGHSY, CDR2 FQNENV. The CDR3 length is 17 residues.

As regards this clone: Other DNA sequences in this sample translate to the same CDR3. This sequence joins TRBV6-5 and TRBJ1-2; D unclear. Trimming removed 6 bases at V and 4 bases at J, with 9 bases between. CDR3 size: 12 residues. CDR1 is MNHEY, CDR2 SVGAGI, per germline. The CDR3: CASSRDRYGYTF. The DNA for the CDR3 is TGTGCCAGCAGCCGAGATCGCTATGGCTACACCTTC.

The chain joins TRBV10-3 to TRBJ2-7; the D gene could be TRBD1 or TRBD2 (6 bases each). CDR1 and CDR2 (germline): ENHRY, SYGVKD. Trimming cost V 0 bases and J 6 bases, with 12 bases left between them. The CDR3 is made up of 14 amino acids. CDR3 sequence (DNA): TGTGCCATCAGTGAGTCGGGGGGCGCATTCGAGCAGTACTTC. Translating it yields CAISESGGAFEQYF.

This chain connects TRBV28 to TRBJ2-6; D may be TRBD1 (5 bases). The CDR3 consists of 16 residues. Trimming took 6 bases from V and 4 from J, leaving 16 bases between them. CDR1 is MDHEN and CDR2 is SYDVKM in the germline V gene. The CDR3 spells CASRHQGLGGANVLTF. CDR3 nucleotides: TGTGCCAGCAGGCACCAGGGTCTAGGCGGGGCCAACGTCCTGACTTTC. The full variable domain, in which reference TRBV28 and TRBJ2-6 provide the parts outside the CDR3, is DVKVTQSSRYLVKRTGEKVFLECVQDMDHENMFWYRQDPGLGLRLIYFSYDVKMKEKGDIPEGYSVSREKKERFSLILESASTNQTSMYLCASRHQGLGGANVLTFGAGSRLTVL.

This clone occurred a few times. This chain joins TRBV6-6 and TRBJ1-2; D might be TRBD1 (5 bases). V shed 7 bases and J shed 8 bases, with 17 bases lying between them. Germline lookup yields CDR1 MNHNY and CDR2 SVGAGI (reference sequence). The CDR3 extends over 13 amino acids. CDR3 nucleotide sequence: TGTGCCAGCACCGAGCGGGGCCTTGGAGGCTACACCTTC. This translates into CASTERGLGGYTF.